Following are 24 T cell receptor beta chains from one sample sequenced in a study of graft-versus-host responses after intestinal transplantation. Repertoires were generated with immunoSEQ multiplex PCR, while TCRdb's copy carries only in-frame clones and drops some. The sample yields about 41,000 clones, 85% to 95% seen once. Which antigens these TCRs recognize remains unknown. The sequencing used unstimulated CD8+ T cells sorted from spleen or lymph node cells, collected before transplant. The receptors stem from a human donor who was the organ donor for an intestinal transplant.

The CDR3 DNA is TGCGCCAGCAGTCGACATACATCCGGGACCGAAGGCGGGCTGTTTTTT. It encodes CASSRHTSGTEGGLFF. V gene TRBV4-3 combines with J gene TRBJ2-2; D is possibly TRBD1 or TRBD2 (5 bases each). The CDR3 totals 16 residues. Deletions cut 6 bases from V and 13 bases from J, with 27 bases between. Germline CDR1 reads LGHNA; CDR2 reads YSLEER.

The chain couples TRBV13 to TRBJ2-7, with 8 bases that match TRBD1. Germline loops: CDR1 PRHDT, CDR2 FYEKMQ (reference sequence). The length of the CDR3 is 14 residues. Germline trimming cut 5 bases from V and 2 bases from J; bases unmatched to any gene: 5. CDR3 residues: CASSEGTGAYEQYF. In nucleotides, the CDR3 is TGTGCCAGCAGCGAAGGGACAGGAGCCTACGAGCAGTACTTC.

The rearrangement uses TRBV18 and TRBJ1-3, with D hard to call. The CDR3 totals 14 residues. The ends were cut back, 4 bases at V and 0 bases at J, with 7 bases in the middle. Germline CDR1 and CDR2: KGHSH and LQKENI. The DNA for the CDR3 is TGTGCCAGCTCACAGGATTTCTCTGGAAACACCATATATTTT. Protein: CASSQDFSGNTIYF.

The chain recombines TRBV11-2 with TRBJ2-7; 9 bases agree with TRBD2. The CDR3 has 15 residues. Germline V gene sequence: CDR1 SGHAT, CDR2 FQNNGV. Trimming at V came to 1 base and at J to 5 bases, leaving 6 bases not matched to a gene. In DNA form, the CDR3 reads TGTGCCAGCAGCTTAGGAGGACTAGCGTTGGACGAGCAGTACTTC. Translating gives CASSLGGLALDEQYF.

The gene calls are TRBV4-1 and TRBJ2-5; maybe TRBD1 (5 bases). CDR3 size: 16 residues. The germline CDR1 and CDR2 sequences are MGHRA and YSYEKL. Trimming took 1 base from V and 1 from J, leaving 13 bases between them. The CDR3 region is CASSQVTSGSQETQYF. CDR3 sequence (DNA): TGCGCCAGCAGCCAAGTGACCTCAGGGTCCCAAGAGACCCAGTACTTC.

J is TRBJ2-5 and V is TRBV7-3, with 8 positions matching TRBD2. The DNA end is more similar to TRBJ2-7, so the J call may be wrong. The length of the CDR3 is 16 residues. Germline CDR1 reads SGHTA; CDR2 reads FQGTGA. CDR3 coding DNA: TGTGCCAGCAGCTTAAATGCCGCGGGGGGCCCCTACGAGCAGTACTTC. Its protein is CASSLNAAGGPYEQYF.

The chain is built from TRBV4-1 and TRBJ1-5; D is ambiguous. The V end lost 5 bases, the J end lost 11 bases, and 19 bases lay between the germline ends. The CDR3 consists of 14 residues. Germline assignment: CDR1 MGHRA and CDR2 YSYEKL. The CDR3: CASSKDGRIGSQHF. CDR3 nucleotide sequence: TGCGCCAGCAGCAAGGACGGCCGAATCGGGTCCCAGCATTTT.

This clone appeared once. CDR3 DNA sequence: TGCGCCAGCAGGGCCGGGCCCTACCCTTCTAACTATGGCTACACCTTC. It is translated as CASRAGPYPSNYGYTF. The genes are TRBV5-1 and TRBJ1-2; no clear D gene. The germline gives CDR1 SGHRS, CDR2 YFSETQ. The ends were cut back, 5 bases at V and 0 bases at J, with 17 bases in the middle. CDR3 size: 16 residues.

The chain joins TRBV6-1 to TRBJ1-3; D may be TRBD1 (5 bases). Trimming removed 6 bases from V and 0 bases from J, with 12 bases in between. The CDR3 loop spans 15 amino acids. Germline values: CDR1 MNHNS, CDR2 SASEGT. The CDR3 protein is CASRIHRFSGNTIYF. Written as DNA, the CDR3 is TGTGCCAGCAGGATACACAGGTTCTCTGGAAACACCATATATTTT.

This chain uses TRBV4-1 with TRBJ2-7, with TRBD2 identical over 9 bases. The CDR3 sequence is 16 residues long. Germline V CDR1 and CDR2: MGHRA, YSYEKL. Germline trimming cut 4 bases from V and 0 bases from J; bases unmatched to any gene: 7. CDR3 residues: CASSPLRRGGSYEQYF. CDR3 sequence (DNA): TGCGCCAGCAGCCCCCTTAGGCGGGGGGGCTCCTACGAGCAGTACTTC.

The chain employs TRBV7-8 and TRBJ2-3; 9 bases align to TRBD2. V gave up 1 base and J gave up 2 bases; unmatched junction bases: 13. This CDR3 has 19 amino acids. Per germline, CDR1 SGHVS and CDR2 FQNEAQ. DNA for the CDR3: TGTGCCAGCAGCTTAGGAGGTCCCCAGCGGGGGGTCTACACAGATACGCAGTATTTT. Residues: CASSLGGPQRGVYTDTQYF. The full variable domain, rest sourced from reference TRBV7-8 and TRBJ2-3, is GAGVSQSPRYKVAKRGQDVALRCDPISGHVSLFWYQQALGQGPEFLTYFQNEAQLDKSGLPSDRFFAERPEGSVSTLKIQRTQQEDSAVYLCASSLGGPQRGVYTDTQYFGPGTRLTVL.

This clone was observed once. The chain uses TRBV5-8 and TRBJ2-7; D is unresolved. This CDR3 contains 15 residues. The ends were cut back, 3 bases at V and 0 bases at J, with 13 bases in the middle. CDR1 and CDR2 from the germline V gene are SGHTS and YDEGEE. Here the CDR3 reads CASSYDLIHSYEQYF. DNA of the CDR3: TGTGCCAGCAGCTATGACCTAATTCACTCCTACGAGCAGTACTTC.

V and J are TRBV18 and TRBJ2-5, with TRBD2 matching over 10 bases. Judging by the DNA end, TRBJ2-7 fits better; the J call may be wrong. CDR1 KGHSH and CDR2 LQKENI come from the germline V gene. CDR3 length: 15 amino acids. CDR3 DNA: TGTGCCAGCTCGCCCCTAGCGGGGGTATTGTACGAGCAGTACTTC. Translation gives CASSPLAGVLYEQYF.

In DNA, the CDR3 is TGTGCCAGCCTCCTGGGGACTGAAGCTTTCTTT. It translates to CASLLGTEAFF. J is TRBJ1-1 and V is TRBV27, with D uncertain. This CDR3 is 11 amino acids long. Germline V gene lookup returns CDR1 MNHEY and CDR2 SMNVEV (reference sequence). The germline V and J ends were trimmed by 8 bases and 5 bases, with 9 bases remaining between them.

The rearrangement joins TRBV15 to TRBJ1-5; D is unclear. The length of the CDR3 is 15 residues. V lost 0 bases to trimming and J lost 4 bases, with 10 bases between them. CDR1 and CDR2 from the germline V gene are LNHNV and YYDKDF (reference sequence). CDR3 nucleotide sequence: TGTGCCACCAGCAGAGAGGACGGACCGAATCAGCCCCAGCATTTT. Protein product: CATSREDGPNQPQHF.

The chain couples TRBV13 to TRBJ2-1; D gene uncertain. The CDR3 contains 12 residues. V dropped 4 bases and J dropped 4 bases, with 5 bases sitting between them. Per germline, CDR1 PRHDT and CDR2 FYEKMQ (reference sequence). The CDR3 loop is CASSSGYNEQFF. The CDR3 nucleotides are TGTGCCAGCAGCTCCGGATACAATGAGCAGTTCTTC.

The genes are TRBV30 and TRBJ2-2; TRBD2 matches 12 bases. Germline V lookup: CDR1 GTSNPN, CDR2 SVGIG (reference sequence). The length of the CDR3 is 18 residues. The ends lost 7 bases at V and 4 bases at J; junction bases unmatched: 16. The CDR3 sequence is CAFPTGLAGGPGTGELFF. The CDR3, as DNA: TGTGCCTTCCCAACCGGTCTAGCGGGGGGGCCGGGCACCGGGGAGCTGTTTTTT.

The chain links TRBV6-6 to TRBJ2-5, with D tentatively TRBD2 (5 bases). This CDR3 has 13 residues. Germline loops: CDR1 MNHNY, CDR2 SVGAGI (reference sequence). V lost 6 bases, J lost 2 bases, and 10 bases lay in between. As DNA, the CDR3 is TGTGCCAGCAGATTCCGAGGGCAAGAGACCCAGTACTTC. This translates into CASRFRGQETQYF.

This clone was seen just once. The V and J genes are TRBV7-3 and TRBJ2-1, with D possibly being TRBD1 (6 bases). Germline assignment: CDR1 SGHTA and CDR2 FQGTGA. V lost 2 bases to trimming and J lost 0 bases, with 8 bases between them. The CDR3 runs to 15 residues. For the CDR3, the DNA is TGTGCCAGCAGCTTACAGGGGCCCTCCTACAATGAGCAGTTCTTC. Its protein product is CASSLQGPSYNEQFF.

The chain is built from TRBV4-2 and TRBJ1-4; D is possibly TRBD1 (5 bases). Deletions cut 1 base from V and 0 bases from J, with 15 bases between. The V gene's germline CDR1 is LGHNA and CDR2 YNFKEQ. This CDR3 comprises 18 residues. CDR3 nucleotides: TGTGCCAGCAGCCAAGTCGGGGACCTCCCCCCAACTAATGAAAAACTGTTTTTT. Translating it yields CASSQVGDLPPTNEKLFF.

The chain employs TRBV27 and TRBJ2-3, with TRBD2 matching over 15 bases. J gave up 3 bases and V 4 bases, and 8 bases lay outside the gene matches. CDR1 MNHEY and CDR2 SMNVEV come from the germline V gene (reference sequence). CDR3 length equals 18 residues. CDR3 coding DNA: TGTGCCAGCAGTTCCGGGACTAGCGGGGGGCGGCAGACAGATACGCAGTATTTT. Translated, it gives CASSSGTSGGRQTDTQYF.

This chain links TRBV5-5 with TRBJ1-1; D possibly corresponds to TRBD1 (6 bases). Germline V gives CDR1 SGHKS, CDR2 YYEKEE (reference sequence). Trimming left V 0 bases short and J 4 bases short, with 7 bases between. The CDR3 length is 13 residues. CDR3 in amino acids: CASSLEGGTEAFF. The CDR3 region has the DNA TGTGCCAGCAGCTTGGAGGGGGGCACTGAAGCTTTCTTT.

The gene calls are TRBV9 and TRBJ2-7; D tentatively reads TRBD1 or TRBD2 (5 bases each). The CDR3 totals 13 residues. V lost 2 bases and J lost 4, with 10 bases in between. Germline CDR1 reads SGDLS; CDR2 reads YYNGEE. CDR3 nucleotides: TGTGCCAGCAGCGTCCTAGAGGGGTACGAGCAGTACTTC. Residues: CASSVLEGYEQYF.

V and J are TRBV5-6 and TRBJ1-6; D unclear. This CDR3 contains 15 residues. Between the trimmed V and J ends, which lost 0 bases and 3 bases, there was a span of 7 bases. The V gene's germline CDR1 is SGHDT and CDR2 YYEEEE. The CDR3 loop reads CASSLVQRYNSPLHF. CDR3 nucleotides: TGTGCCAGCAGCTTGGTACAGCGCTATAATTCACCCCTCCACTTT. The full variable domain, its missing parts supplied by reference TRBV5-6 and TRBJ1-6, is DAGVTQSPTHLIKTRGQQVTLRCSPKSGHDTVSWYQQALGQGPQFIFQYYEEEERQRGNFPDRFSGHQFPNYSSELNVNALLLGDSALYLCASSLVQRYNSPLHFGNGTRLTVT.